The rows below give T cell receptor beta chains drawn from one sample of a study of blood T cell repertoires in COVID-19. Generated by immunoSEQ multiplex PCR, the TCRdb table keeps only in-frame clones and is missing some. This sample has some 120,000 clones; around 81% occur once, and the top ten carry approximately 12%. What was sequenced was peripheral blood. The receptors shown here come from a man aged 55 to 70 with acute or convalescent COVID-19. CDR3s include the opening cysteine and the closing phenylalanine or tryptophan. The D gene is left open where the match is weak. Some rows have no size entry. The others give once, few or many, or a class for an expanded clone.

clone_size j_call d_call v_call cdr3_nt cdr3_aa
. TRBJ2-3 . TRBV21-1 TGTGCCAGCAGCAAAGAGACCGGGACAGGGGGCTGCACAGATACGCAGTATTTT CASSKETGTGGCTDTQYF
. TRBJ2-5 TRBD1 TRBV2 TGTGCCAGCACCAGGGGGCGACAAGAGACCCAGTACTTC CASTRGRQETQYF
. TRBJ2-1 TRBD2 TRBV18 TGTGCCAGCTCACCACGTGGGCTAGCGGGAGGCACAATGAGGCAGTTCTTC CASSPRGLAGGTMRQFF
. TRBJ1-1 . TRBV11-2 TGTGCCAGCAGCTTTGTAGGGGTGGGCACTGAAGCTTTCTTT CASSFVGVGTEAFF
. TRBJ1-1 . TRBV5-1 TGCGCCAGCAGCTGGGGGCAGGGGATGGGAAACACTGAAGCTTTCTTT CASSWGQGMGNTEAFF
few TRBJ2-5 . TRBV18 TGTGCCAGCTCACCACCGGGGGCAGAGACCCAGTACTTC CASSPPGAETQYF
once TRBJ2-7 . TRBV4-1 TGCGCCAGCAGCCAAGCCTGGGCAGGGTGGACCTACGAGCAGTACTTC CASSQAWAGWTYEQYF
. TRBJ2-7 . TRBV3-1/TRBV3-2 TGTGCCAGCAGCCAAGCAGGCAGCATTTACGACGAGCAGTACTTC CASSQAGSIYDEQYF
. TRBJ2-2 . TRBV19 TGTGCCAGTAGTAAACCCCGGGATGCCGGGGAGCTGTTTTTT CASSKPRDAGELFF
. TRBJ1-5 TRBD1 TRBV7-8 TGTGCCAGCAGCTTAGGAGTCAGGGGGGAGCGGCCCCAGCATTTT CASSLGVRGERPQHF
. TRBJ1-2 TRBD1 TRBV28 TGTGCCAGCAAGGGGGACAGGGGGGTTTGCACCTTC CASKGDRGVCTF
. TRBJ1-2 . TRBV9 TGTGCCAGCAGCTCCCAGGTAGGGGACTATGGCTACACCTTC CASSSQVGDYGYTF
. TRBJ2-1 . TRBV12-5 TGTGCTAGTGGTTTGGTCAGCGGAGCCTCCTACAATGAGCAGTTCTTC CASGLVSGASYNEQFF
. TRBJ2-4 TRBD1 TRBV14 TGTGCCAGCAGCCAAGCCAGGGGACAGGGAAACATTCAGTACTTC CASSQARGQGNIQYF
. TRBJ2-3 TRBD2 TRBV11-3 TGTGCCAGCAGCCCCTCCCCTAGCGGGAGGGATACAGATACGCAGTATTTT CASSPSPSGRDTDTQYF
. TRBJ2-3 TRBD2 TRBV6-5 TGTGCCAGCACCCGTAGCGGGTTTAGCACAGATACGCAGTATTTT CASTRSGFSTDTQYF
. TRBJ1-1 . TRBV9 TGTGCCAGCAGCGTAGCGGGCAGGGGAAACACTGAAGCTTTCTTT CASSVAGRGNTEAFF
. TRBJ1-5 TRBD1 TRBV2 TGTGCCAGCAGGGTGGGGACAGGGTTCAATCAGCCCCAGCATTTT CASRVGTGFNQPQHF
. TRBJ1-3 . TRBV6-6 TGTGCCAGCAGTACAGGGAATGGAAACACCATATATTTT CASSTGNGNTIYF
. TRBJ1-1 . TRBV21-1 TGTGCCAGCAGCAAAGGGAGACAGGGAGAGGGAACTGAAGCTTTCTTT CASSKGRQGEGTEAFF
. TRBJ2-1 . TRBV25-1 TGTGCCAGCAGTGAATCAGAGGGCCTCTACAATGAGCAGTTCTTC CASSESEGLYNEQFF
. TRBJ1-4 TRBD1 TRBV7-3 TGTGCCAGCAGCGCCGGACAGGGTTGGGATGAAAAACTGTTTTTT CASSAGQGWDEKLFF
. TRBJ1-2 . TRBV29-1 TGCAGCGTGTCACTATCGTCGGTCTATGGCTACACCTTC CSVSLSSVYGYTF
. TRBJ1-6 . TRBV6-5 TGTGCCAGCAGTTACTCCAGGGAAGCACCCCTCCACTTT CASSYSREAPLHF
. TRBJ1-2 . TRBV27 TGTGCCAGCAGACCAATCCGGGGGGGGAGGAATGGCTACACCTTC CASRPIRGGRNGYTF
. TRBJ1-5 TRBD1 TRBV2 TGTGCCAGCAGATACAGGGGTGGCAATCAGCCCCAGCATTTT CASRYRGGNQPQHF
many TRBJ2-2 . TRBV27 TGTGCCAGCAGTCCTCCCCCAGACAGACCGGGGGAGCTGTTTTTT CASSPPPDRPGELFF